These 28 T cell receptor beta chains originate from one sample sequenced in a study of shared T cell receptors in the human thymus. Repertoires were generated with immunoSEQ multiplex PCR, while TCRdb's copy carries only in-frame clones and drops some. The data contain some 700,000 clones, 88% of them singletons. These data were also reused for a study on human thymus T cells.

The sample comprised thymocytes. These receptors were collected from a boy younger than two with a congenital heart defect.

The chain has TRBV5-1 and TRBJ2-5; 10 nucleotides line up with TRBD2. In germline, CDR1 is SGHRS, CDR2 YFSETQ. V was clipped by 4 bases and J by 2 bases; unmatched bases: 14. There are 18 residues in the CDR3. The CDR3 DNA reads TGCGCCAGCAGCACCACCGTAGAGACTAGCGGGTATCAAGAGACCCAGTACTTC. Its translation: CASSTTVETSGYQETQYF.

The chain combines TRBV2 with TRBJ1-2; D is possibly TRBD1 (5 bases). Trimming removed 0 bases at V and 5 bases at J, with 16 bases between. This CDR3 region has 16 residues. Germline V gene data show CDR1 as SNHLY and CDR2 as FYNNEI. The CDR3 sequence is CASSEALGAPTYGYTF. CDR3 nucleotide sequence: TGTGCCAGCAGTGAAGCGCTTGGGGCACCGACATATGGCTACACCTTC.

In DNA form, the CDR3 reads TGCAGCGTGAGCCCATTGCCGAACACTGAAGCTTTCTTT. Protein product: CSVSPLPNTEAFF. V gene TRBV29-1 combines with J gene TRBJ1-1; D ambiguous. Trimming shortened V by 6 bases and J by 1 base, and 12 bases separated the two germline ends. Germline V gene lookup returns CDR1 SQVTM and CDR2 ANQGSEA. The CDR3 has 13 amino acids.

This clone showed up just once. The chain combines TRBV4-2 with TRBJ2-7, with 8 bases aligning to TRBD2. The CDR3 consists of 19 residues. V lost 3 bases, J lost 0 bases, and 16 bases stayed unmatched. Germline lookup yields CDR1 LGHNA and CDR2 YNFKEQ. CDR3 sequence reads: CASSHSQGYSGTNSYEQYF. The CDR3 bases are TGTGCCAGCAGCCATAGTCAGGGGTATAGCGGGACCAACTCCTACGAGCAGTACTTC.

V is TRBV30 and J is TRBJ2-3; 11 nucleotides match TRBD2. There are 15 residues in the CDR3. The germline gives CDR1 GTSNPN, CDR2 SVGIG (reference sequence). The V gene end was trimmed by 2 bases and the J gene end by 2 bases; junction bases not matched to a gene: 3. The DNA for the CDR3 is TGTGCCTGGAGTCGACTAGCGGGGATCACAGATACGCAGTATTTT. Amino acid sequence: CAWSRLAGITDTQYF.

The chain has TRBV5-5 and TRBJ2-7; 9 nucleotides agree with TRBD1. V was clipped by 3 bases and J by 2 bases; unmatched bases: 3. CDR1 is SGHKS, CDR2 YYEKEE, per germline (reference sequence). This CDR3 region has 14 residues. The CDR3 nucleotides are TGTGCCAGCAGCTGGGGACAGGGACCCTACGAGCAGTACTTC. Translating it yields CASSWGQGPYEQYF. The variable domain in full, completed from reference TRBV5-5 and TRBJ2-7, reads DAGVTQSPTHLIKTRGQQVTLRCSPISGHKSVSWYQQVLGQGPQFIFQYYEKEERGRGNFPDRFSARQFPNYSSELNVNALLLGDSALYLCASSWGQGPYEQYFGPGTRLTVT.

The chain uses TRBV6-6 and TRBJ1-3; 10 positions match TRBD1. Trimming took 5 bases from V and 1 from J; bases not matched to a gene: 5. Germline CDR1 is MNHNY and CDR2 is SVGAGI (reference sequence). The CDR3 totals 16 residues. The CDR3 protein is CASSPRDRGSGNTIYF. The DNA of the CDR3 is TGTGCCAGCAGTCCCCGGGACAGGGGTTCTGGAAACACCATATATTTT.

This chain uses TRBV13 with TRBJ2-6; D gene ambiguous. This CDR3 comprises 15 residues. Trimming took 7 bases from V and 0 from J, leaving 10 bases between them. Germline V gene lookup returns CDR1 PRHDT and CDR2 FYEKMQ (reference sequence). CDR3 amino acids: CASIGSPSGANVLTF. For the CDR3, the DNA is TGTGCCAGCATCGGGTCTCCCTCTGGGGCCAACGTCCTGACTTTC.

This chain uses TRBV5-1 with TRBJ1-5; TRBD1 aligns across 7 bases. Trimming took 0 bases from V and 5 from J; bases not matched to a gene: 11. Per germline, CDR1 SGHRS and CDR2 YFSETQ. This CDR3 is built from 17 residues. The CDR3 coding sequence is TGCGCCAGCAGCTTGGGGCCGGGACAGTCGAAAGATCAGCCCCAGCATTTT. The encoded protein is CASSLGPGQSKDQPQHF.

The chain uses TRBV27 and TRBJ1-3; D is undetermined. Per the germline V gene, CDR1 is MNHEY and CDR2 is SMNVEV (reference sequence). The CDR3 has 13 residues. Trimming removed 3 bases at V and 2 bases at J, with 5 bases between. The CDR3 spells CASSLYTGNTIYF. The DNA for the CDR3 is TGTGCCAGCAGTTTGTATACTGGAAACACCATATATTTT.

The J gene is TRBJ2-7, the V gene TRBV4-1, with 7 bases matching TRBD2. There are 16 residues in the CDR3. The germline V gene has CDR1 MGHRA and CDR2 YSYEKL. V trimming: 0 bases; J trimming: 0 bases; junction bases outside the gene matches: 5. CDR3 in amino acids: CASSQDTSAYSYEQYF. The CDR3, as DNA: TGCGCCAGCAGCCAAGATACTAGCGCTTACTCCTACGAGCAGTACTTC.

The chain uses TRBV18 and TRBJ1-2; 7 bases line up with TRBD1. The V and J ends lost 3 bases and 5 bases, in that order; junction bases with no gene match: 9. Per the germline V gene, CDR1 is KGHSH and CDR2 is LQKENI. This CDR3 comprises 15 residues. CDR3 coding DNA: TGTGCCAGCTCACCTCTGGACAGGTCTTCATATGGCTACACCTTC. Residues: CASSPLDRSSYGYTF.

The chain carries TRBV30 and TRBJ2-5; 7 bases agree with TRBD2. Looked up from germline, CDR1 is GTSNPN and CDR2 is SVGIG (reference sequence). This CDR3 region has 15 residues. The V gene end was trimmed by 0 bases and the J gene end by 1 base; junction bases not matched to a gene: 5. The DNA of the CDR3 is TGTGCCTGGAGTGTACCCAGGGAGGGCCAAGAGACCCAGTACTTC. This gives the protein CAWSVPREGQETQYF.

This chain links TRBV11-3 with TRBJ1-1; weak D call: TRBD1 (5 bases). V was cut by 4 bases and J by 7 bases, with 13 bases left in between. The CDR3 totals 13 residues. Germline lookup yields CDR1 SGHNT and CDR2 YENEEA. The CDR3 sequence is CASSSPTTVEAFF. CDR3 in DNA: TGTGCCAGCAGCTCCCCCACGACAGTTGAAGCTTTCTTT. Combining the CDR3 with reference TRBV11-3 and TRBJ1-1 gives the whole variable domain EAGVVQSPRYKIIEKKQPVAFWCNPISGHNTLYWYLQNLGQGPELLIRYENEEAVDDSQLPKDRFSAERLKGVDSTLKIQPAELGDSAVYLCASSSPTTVEAFFGQGTRLTVV.

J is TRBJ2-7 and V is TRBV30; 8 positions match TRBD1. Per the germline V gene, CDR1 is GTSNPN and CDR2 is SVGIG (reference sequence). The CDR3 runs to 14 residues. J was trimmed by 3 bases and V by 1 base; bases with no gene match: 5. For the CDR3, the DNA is TGTGCCTGGAGTGCTCGGACAGGGCTCTACGAGCAGTACTTC. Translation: CAWSARTGLYEQYF.

In nucleotides, the CDR3 is TGTGCCAGCAGAACGACAGGATCCCCCGCTCAGCCCCAGCATTTT. This gives the protein CASRTTGSPAQPQHF. This chain links TRBV6-5 with TRBJ1-5, with a weak D call TRBD1 (6 bases). This CDR3 region has 15 residues. Per the germline V gene, CDR1 is MNHEY and CDR2 is SVGAGI. The V gene lost 6 bases and the J gene lost 6 bases, with 18 bases spanning the gap.

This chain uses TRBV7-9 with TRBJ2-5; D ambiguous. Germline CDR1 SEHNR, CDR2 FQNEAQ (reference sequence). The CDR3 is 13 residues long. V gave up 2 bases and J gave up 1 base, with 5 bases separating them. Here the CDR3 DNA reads TGTGCCAGCAGCTTATCCGTCCAAGAGACCCAGTACTTC. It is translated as CASSLSVQETQYF. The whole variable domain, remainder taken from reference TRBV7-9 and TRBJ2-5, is DTGVSQNPRHKITKRGQNVTFRCDPISEHNRLYWYRQTLGQGPEFLTYFQNEAQLEKSRLLSDRFSAERPKGSFSTLEIQRTEQGDSAMYLCASSLSVQETQYFGPGTRLLVL.

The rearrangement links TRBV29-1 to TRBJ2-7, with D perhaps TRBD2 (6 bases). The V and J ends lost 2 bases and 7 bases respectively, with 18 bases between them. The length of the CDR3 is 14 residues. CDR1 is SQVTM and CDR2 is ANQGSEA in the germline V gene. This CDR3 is CSVERPGLTGEQYF. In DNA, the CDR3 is TGCAGCGTTGAAAGGCCGGGACTTACGGGAGAGCAGTACTTC.

DNA for the CDR3: TGTGCCAGCAGTCTTCAGGGGTTCGAGCAGTACTTC. This codes for CASSLQGFEQYF. The chain carries TRBV6-5 and TRBJ2-7, with a possible D match to TRBD1 (6 bases). CDR1 and CDR2 (germline): MNHEY, SVGAGI. There are 12 residues in the CDR3. Trimming left V 5 bases short and J 6 bases short, with 11 bases between.

This CDR3 reads CASSQDGSGVGTEAFF. The CDR3 DNA reads TGTGCCAGCAGCCAAGATGGGTCAGGGGTGGGCACTGAAGCTTTCTTT. This chain joins TRBV14 and TRBJ1-1; a weak D match, TRBD1 (6 bases). The CDR3 spans 16 residues. The V end lost 0 bases, the J end lost 4 bases, and 15 bases lay between the germline ends. Germline V gene lookup returns CDR1 SGHDN and CDR2 FVKESK.

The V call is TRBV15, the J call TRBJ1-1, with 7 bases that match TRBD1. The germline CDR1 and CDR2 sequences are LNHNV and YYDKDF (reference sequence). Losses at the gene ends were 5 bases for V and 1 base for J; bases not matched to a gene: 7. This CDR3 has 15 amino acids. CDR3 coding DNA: TGTGCCACCAGCGACAGGGACGGCCGGAACACTGAAGCTTTCTTT. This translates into CATSDRDGRNTEAFF.

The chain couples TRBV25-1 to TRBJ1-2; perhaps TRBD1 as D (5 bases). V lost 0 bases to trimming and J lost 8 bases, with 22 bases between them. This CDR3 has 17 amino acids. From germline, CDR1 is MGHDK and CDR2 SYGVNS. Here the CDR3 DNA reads TGTGCCAGCAGTGAATATGACAGTCGATTTCCCAGCGTCGGCTACACCTTC. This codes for CASSEYDSRFPSVGYTF.

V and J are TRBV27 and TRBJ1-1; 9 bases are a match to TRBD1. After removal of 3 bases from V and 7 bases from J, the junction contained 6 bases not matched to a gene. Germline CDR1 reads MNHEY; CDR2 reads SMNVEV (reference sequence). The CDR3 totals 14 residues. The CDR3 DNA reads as TGTGCCAGCAGTTTCCGAACAGGGGGCAGTGAAGCTTTCTTT. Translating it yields CASSFRTGGSEAFF.

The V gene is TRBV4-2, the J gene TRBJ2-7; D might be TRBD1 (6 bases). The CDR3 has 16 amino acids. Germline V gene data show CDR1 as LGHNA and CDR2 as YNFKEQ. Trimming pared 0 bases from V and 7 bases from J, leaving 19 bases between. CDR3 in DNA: TGTGCCAGCAGCCAAGAATGGAGACAGGTTTTGGGGGAGCAGTACTTC. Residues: CASSQEWRQVLGEQYF.

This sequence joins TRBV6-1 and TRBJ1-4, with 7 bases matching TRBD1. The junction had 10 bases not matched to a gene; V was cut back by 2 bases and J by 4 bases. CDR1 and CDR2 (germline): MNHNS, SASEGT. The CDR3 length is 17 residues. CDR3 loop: CASSEPGQRISNEKLFF. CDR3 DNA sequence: TGTGCCAGCAGTGAACCGGGACAGAGGATCAGTAATGAAAAACTGTTTTTT.

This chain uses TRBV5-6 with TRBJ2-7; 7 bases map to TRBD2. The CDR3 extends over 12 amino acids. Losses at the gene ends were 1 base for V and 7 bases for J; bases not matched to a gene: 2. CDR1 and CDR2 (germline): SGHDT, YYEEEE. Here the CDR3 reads CASSLSGREQYF. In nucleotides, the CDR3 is TGTGCCAGCAGCTTGTCCGGGAGGGAGCAGTACTTC.

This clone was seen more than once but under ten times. CDR3 coding DNA: TGTGCCAGCCACACCCGGGGAGTATGGAACACCATATATTTT. Protein product: CASHTRGVWNTIYF. This chain uses TRBV6-5 with TRBJ1-3; D gene unclear. The germline V gene has CDR1 MNHEY and CDR2 SVGAGI. The CDR3 length is 14 residues. V lost 8 bases to trimming and J lost 7 bases, with 18 bases between them.

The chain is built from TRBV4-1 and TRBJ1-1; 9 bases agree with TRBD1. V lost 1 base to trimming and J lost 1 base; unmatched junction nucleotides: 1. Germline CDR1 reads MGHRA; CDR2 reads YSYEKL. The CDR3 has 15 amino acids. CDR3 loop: CASSQGGQGNTEAFF. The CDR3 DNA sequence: TGCGCCAGCAGCCAAGGGGGACAGGGGAACACTGAAGCTTTCTTT.